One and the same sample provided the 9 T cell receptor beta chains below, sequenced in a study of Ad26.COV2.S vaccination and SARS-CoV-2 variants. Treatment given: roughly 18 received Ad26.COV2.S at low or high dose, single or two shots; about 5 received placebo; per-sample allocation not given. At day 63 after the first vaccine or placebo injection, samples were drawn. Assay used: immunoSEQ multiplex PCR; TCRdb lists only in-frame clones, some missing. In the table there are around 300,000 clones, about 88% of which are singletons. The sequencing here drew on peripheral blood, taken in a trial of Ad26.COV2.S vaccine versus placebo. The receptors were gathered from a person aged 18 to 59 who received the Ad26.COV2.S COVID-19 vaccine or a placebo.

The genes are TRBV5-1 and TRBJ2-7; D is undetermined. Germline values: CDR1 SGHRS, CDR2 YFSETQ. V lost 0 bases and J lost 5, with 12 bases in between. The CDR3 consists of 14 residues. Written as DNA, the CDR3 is TGCGCCAGCAGCTTGGCCAAGGTAGGCGACGAGCAGTACTTC. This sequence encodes CASSLAKVGDEQYF.

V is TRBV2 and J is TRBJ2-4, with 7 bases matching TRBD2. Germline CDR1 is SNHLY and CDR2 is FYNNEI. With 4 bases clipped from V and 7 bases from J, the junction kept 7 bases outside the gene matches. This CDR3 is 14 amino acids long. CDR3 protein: CASSVGRQGNIQYF. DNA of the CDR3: TGTGCCAGCAGTGTCGGGAGGCAGGGTAACATTCAGTACTTC.

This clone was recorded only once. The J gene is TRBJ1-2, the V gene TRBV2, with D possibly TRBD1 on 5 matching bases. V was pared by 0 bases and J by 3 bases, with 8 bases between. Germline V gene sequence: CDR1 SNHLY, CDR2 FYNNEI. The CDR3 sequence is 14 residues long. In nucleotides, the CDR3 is TGTGCCAGCAGTGAAGCGGGACCCTACTATGGCTACACCTTC. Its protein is CASSEAGPYYGYTF.

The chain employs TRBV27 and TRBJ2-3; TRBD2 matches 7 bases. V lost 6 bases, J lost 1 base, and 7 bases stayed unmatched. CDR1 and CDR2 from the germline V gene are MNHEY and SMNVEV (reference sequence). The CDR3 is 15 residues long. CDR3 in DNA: TGTGCCAGCAGCCTCACCCGGGGGGGCACAGATACGCAGTATTTT. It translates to CASSLTRGGTDTQYF.

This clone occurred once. CDR3 nucleotides: TGCAGCGTTGAAGAGGGGCTTAGTCTAGCGGGGGAAGATACGCAGTATTTT. Translation gives CSVEEGLSLAGEDTQYF. The chain links TRBV29-1 to TRBJ2-3, with 10 positions matching TRBD2. The CDR3 covers 17 residues. Germline assignment: CDR1 SQVTM and CDR2 ANQGSEA. J was trimmed by 5 bases and V by 0 bases; bases with no gene match: 11.

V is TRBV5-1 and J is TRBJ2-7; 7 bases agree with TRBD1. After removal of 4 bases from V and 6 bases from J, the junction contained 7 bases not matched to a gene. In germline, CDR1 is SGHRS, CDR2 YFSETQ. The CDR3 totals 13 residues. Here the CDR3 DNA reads TGCGCCAGCAGCCAGGACAGGTCTGGCGAGCAGTACTTC. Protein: CASSQDRSGEQYF.

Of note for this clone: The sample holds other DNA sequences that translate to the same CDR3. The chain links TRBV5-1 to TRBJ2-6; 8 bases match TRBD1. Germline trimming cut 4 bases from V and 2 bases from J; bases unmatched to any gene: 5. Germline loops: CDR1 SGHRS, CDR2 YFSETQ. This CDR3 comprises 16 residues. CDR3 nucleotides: TGCGCCAGCAGCCCGGGACAGGAAGCTGGGGCCAACGTCCTGACTTTC. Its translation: CASSPGQEAGANVLTF.

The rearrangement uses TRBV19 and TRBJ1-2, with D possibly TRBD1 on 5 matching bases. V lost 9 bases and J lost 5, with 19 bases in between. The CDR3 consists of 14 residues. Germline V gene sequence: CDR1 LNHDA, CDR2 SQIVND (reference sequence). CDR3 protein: CASLRQGPTYGYTF. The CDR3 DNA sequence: TGTGCCAGCCTTCGGCAGGGACCGACTTATGGCTACACCTTC.

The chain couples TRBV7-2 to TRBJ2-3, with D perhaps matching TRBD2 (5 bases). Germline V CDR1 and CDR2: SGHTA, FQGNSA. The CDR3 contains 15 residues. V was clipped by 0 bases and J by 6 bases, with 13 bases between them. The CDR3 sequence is CASSLAGVHSDTQYF. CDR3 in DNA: TGTGCCAGCAGCTTAGCGGGAGTACACAGCGATACGCAGTATTTT.